This T cell receptor (beta chain) was observed in a study of T cell responses to AZD1222 COVID-19 vaccine. Points from the study as a whole: Researchers report vaccine-associated CD4 TCRs spanning spike, with dominance at 160-218 and 743-854. Among spike-specific TCRs, nearly half reportedly target unmutated variant regions. A rise in Spike-specific TCR breadth and depth followed two AZD1222 doses. Possibly, clonal diversity was underestimated; donors were largely white British and included more females.

Remarks on this clone: Its antigen is unknown.

Produced via immunoSEQ multiplex PCR; TCRdb's table is partial and in-frame only. The repertoire includes 65,000 to 80,000 clones, about four fifths of them detected once, and 1.3% sits in the top ten. The receptor was isolated from an adult who received the AZD1222 COVID-19 vaccine. The source was peripheral blood, collected 28 days after the second AZD1222 dose.

The CDR3: CASSLLGGGTEAFF. For the CDR3, the DNA is TGTGCCAGCAGTTTACTGGGCGGGGGCACTGAAGCTTTCTTT. The chain carries TRBV27 and TRBJ1-1, with D perhaps matching TRBD1 (5 bases). Germline loops: CDR1 MNHEY, CDR2 SMNVEV (reference sequence). The CDR3 has 14 amino acids. The germline V and J ends were trimmed by 2 bases and 4 bases, with 11 bases remaining between them.